The 30 T cell receptor beta chains given below trace back to one sample, sequenced in a study of T-cell reconstitution after alpha-beta-depleted transplantation in children. The library targeted TCRbeta and was prepared with unique molecular identifiers. Each CDR3 protein is one row after TCRdb ran MiXCR on the PCR reads. The sample yields about 640,000 distinct CDR3 sequences, 13% seen once. Here the sequenced sample was PBMCs, mostly from graft donor cells, taken 360 days after TCRalphabeta/CD19-depleted stem cell transplant. All receptors come from a male patient younger than 18 who had a stem cell transplant for acute myeloid leukemia, so the T cells may come from the graft donor.

This clonotype was detected only a few times. V gene TRBV7-2 combines with J gene TRBJ2-5, with D tentatively TRBD2 (6 bases). Germline-derived CDR1 and CDR2 are SGHTA and FQGNSA. V gave up 2 bases and J gave up 4 bases, with 11 bases separating them. The CDR3 is 14 amino acids. CDR3 residues: CASSLIAAGETQYF. The CDR3 nucleotides are TGTGCCAGCAGCTTAATAGCGGCGGGAGAGACCCAGTACTTC. Variable domain in full (rest from reference TRBV7-2 and TRBJ2-5): GAGVSQSPSNKVTEKGKDVELRCDPISGHTALYWYRQSLGQGLEFLIYFQGNSAPDKSGLPSDRFSAERTGGSVSTLTIQRTQQEDSAVYLCASSLIAAGETQYFGPGTRLLVL.

This clonotype was seen repeatedly, ten times or more. The chain carries TRBV29-1 and TRBJ2-5; D not certain. Germline V gene sequence: CDR1 SQVTM, CDR2 ANQGSEA. With 6 bases removed from V and 2 bases from J, the gap between germline ends came to 10 bases. CDR3 length equals 12 residues. The CDR3 region is CSVVSSQETQYF. The CDR3 DNA reads as TGCAGCGTGGTCAGCTCGCAAGAGACCCAGTACTTC.

On this clonotype: Its ends do not fully match the called genes, so a read error is possible. The CDR3 spells CALSFARTLLTTYNEQFF. The CDR3 DNA reads TGTGCCCTCAGTTTCGCCCGGACTCTCCTCACGACCTACAATGAGCAGTTCTTC. The chain uses TRBV10-3 and TRBJ2-1; perhaps TRBD2 as D (5 bases). Per the germline V gene, CDR1 is ENHRY and CDR2 is SYGVKD. The CDR3 is 18 amino acids.

This clonotype was detected ten times or more. This chain joins TRBV7-2 and TRBJ2-7; maybe TRBD1 (6 bases). CDR1 is SGHTA and CDR2 is FQGNSA in the germline V gene. V was cut by 6 bases and J by 0 bases, with 9 bases left in between. This CDR3 spans 13 amino acids. This chain's CDR3 is CASSLGASYEQYF. The CDR3 DNA follows: TGTGCCAGCAGTTTGGGGGCCTCCTACGAGCAGTACTTC.

In this sample, this clonotype turned up a few times. The V gene is TRBV28, the J gene TRBJ2-3; TRBD1 agrees at 10 bases. Germline CDR1 is MDHEN and CDR2 is SYDVKM. The CDR3 sequence is 15 residues long. V lost 0 bases, J lost 4 bases, and 1 base stayed unmatched. The CDR3 loop is CASSLWGQGSDTQYF. The CDR3 DNA is TGTGCCAGCAGTTTATGGGGACAGGGGTCAGATACGCAGTATTTT.

This clonotype was detected many times. This chain links TRBV4-3 with TRBJ2-1; 8 positions agree with TRBD2. The J segment lost 2 bases and the V segment lost 1 base, leaving 1 base of the junction unmatched. Germline V gene sequence: CDR1 LGHNA, CDR2 YSLEER. The CDR3 contains 15 residues. CDR3 protein: CASSQALAAYNEQFF. The CDR3 DNA sequence: TGCGCCAGCAGCCAAGCACTAGCGGCCTACAATGAGCAGTTCTTC.

The chain employs TRBV7-2 and TRBJ2-1; weak D call: TRBD2 (5 bases). Trimming took 4 bases from V and 4 from J, leaving 14 bases between them. In germline, CDR1 is SGHTA, CDR2 FQGNSA. The CDR3 is 15 amino acids. The chain's CDR3 is CASSSLARAYNEQFF. The CDR3 bases are TGTGCCAGCAGCTCCCTAGCTCGGGCTTACAATGAGCAGTTCTTC.

This clonotype was seen a handful of times. The chain has TRBV5-1 and TRBJ2-5, with 8 bases that match TRBD2. Germline CDR1 is SGHRS and CDR2 is YFSETQ. This CDR3 comprises 15 residues. The V gene end was trimmed by 3 bases and the J gene end by 5 bases; junction bases not matched to a gene: 9. CDR3 residues: CASSWNSGIMETQYF. DNA of the CDR3: TGCGCCAGCAGCTGGAATAGCGGGATAATGGAGACCCAGTACTTC.

The chain links TRBV7-8 to TRBJ2-3; perhaps TRBD2 as D (7 bases). Germline V gives CDR1 SGHVS, CDR2 FQNEAQ. CDR3 length equals 16 residues. The ends were cut back, 1 base at V and 4 bases at J, with 15 bases in the middle. CDR3 DNA sequence: TGTGCCAGCAGCTTAGTCGGACGCGGGGGCGCAGATACGCAGTATTTT. Translated, it gives CASSLVGRGGADTQYF.

This chain links TRBV19 with TRBJ2-7, with D unresolved. The CDR3 covers 14 residues. Trimming removed 5 bases from V and 2 bases from J, with 13 bases in between. The germline CDR1 and CDR2 sequences are LNHDA and SQIVND (reference sequence). The CDR3 DNA follows: TGTGCCAGTAGTTTCCTTGGTAATCCCTACGAGCAGTACTTC. Translated: CASSFLGNPYEQYF.

This clonotype was found a few times. This rearrangement joins TRBV6-1 to TRBJ2-7; D gene ambiguous. The CDR3 runs to 13 residues. CDR1 is MNHNS, CDR2 SASEGT, per germline. With 8 bases removed from V and 0 bases from J, the gap between germline ends came to 11 bases. This CDR3 reads CASGKDLSYEQYF. Here the CDR3 DNA reads TGTGCCAGCGGAAAGGACCTCTCCTACGAGCAGTACTTC.

This clonotype was detected ten times or more. The J gene is TRBJ2-1, the V gene TRBV29-1; 8 bases line up with TRBD1. V lost 4 bases and J lost 0; bases outside the gene matches: 2. The germline gives CDR1 SQVTM, CDR2 ANQGSEA. The CDR3 has 14 amino acids. The CDR3 sequence is CSVGTGGSYNEQFF. CDR3 in DNA: TGCAGCGTTGGCACAGGGGGCTCCTACAATGAGCAGTTCTTC.

This clonotype has ten or more counts. V and J are TRBV20-1 and TRBJ2-5; either TRBD1 or TRBD2 may supply D (5 bases each). The CDR3 is 13 residues long. Germline lookup yields CDR1 DFQATT and CDR2 SNEGSKA (reference sequence). The germline V and J ends were trimmed by 0 bases and 4 bases, with 9 bases remaining between them. Written as DNA, the CDR3 is TGCAGTGCTAGAGAGGGGGTAGGAGAGACCCAGTACTTC. Translation: CSAREGVGETQYF.

This clonotype was seen more than once but under ten times. The V gene is TRBV4-3, the J gene TRBJ2-7, with no clear D. CDR1 and CDR2 from the germline V gene are LGHNA and YSLEER. The CDR3 spans 14 residues. V was clipped by 1 base and J by 4 bases, with 11 bases between them. CDR3 nucleotide sequence: TGCGCCAGCAGCCAAGTCCCCCGCGTATACGAGCAGTACTTC. Amino acid sequence: CASSQVPRVYEQYF.

This clonotype was detected a few times. This sequence joins TRBV11-1 and TRBJ2-4; possible D gene TRBD1, 5 bases. V was pared by 4 bases and J by 0 bases, with 7 bases between. Looked up from germline, CDR1 is SGHAT and CDR2 is FQDESV (reference sequence). The CDR3 length is 14 residues. This chain's CDR3 is CASSSTEAKNIQYF. The CDR3 nucleotides read TGTGCCAGCAGCTCGACAGAAGCCAAAAACATTCAGTACTTC.

This clonotype turned up a few times. The chain employs TRBV7-9 and TRBJ2-1; D uncertain. The germline V gene has CDR1 SEHNR and CDR2 FQNEAQ (reference sequence). CDR3 length equals 12 residues. The germline V and J ends were trimmed by 3 bases and 10 bases, with 10 bases remaining between them. The CDR3 sequence: CASSLNSREQFF. In DNA form, the CDR3 reads TGTGCCAGCAGCTTGAACTCCCGGGAGCAGTTCTTC.

This clonotype was seen a handful of times. This chain connects TRBV28 to TRBJ2-4; D may match TRBD1 or TRBD2 (5 bases each). CDR1 is MDHEN and CDR2 is SYDVKM in the germline V gene. CDR3 length: 14 residues. V was trimmed by 6 bases and J by 8 bases, leaving 17 bases between them. This CDR3 is CASSRRDPDDIQYF. The CDR3 DNA sequence: TGTGCCAGCAGCCGAAGGGACCCCGACGACATTCAGTACTTC.

This rearrangement joins TRBV13 to TRBJ2-1, with 9 bases that match TRBD2. Germline CDR1 is PRHDT and CDR2 is FYEKMQ (reference sequence). With V trimmed by 2 bases and J by 4 bases, 6 bases remained unmatched. This CDR3 contains 16 residues. CDR3 nucleotide sequence: TGTGCCAGCAGCTTAATAACGACTAGCGGTTACAATGAGCAGTTCTTC. This sequence encodes CASSLITTSGYNEQFF.

This clonotype was recorded many times. The chain carries TRBV30 and TRBJ2-1, with unresolved D. This CDR3 comprises 11 residues. Trimming took 0 bases from V and 8 from J, leaving 5 bases between them. Germline V gene lookup returns CDR1 GTSNPN and CDR2 SVGIG (reference sequence). In nucleotides, the CDR3 is TGTGCCTGGAGTGTTAAGGATGAGCAGTTCTTC. It codes for CAWSVKDEQFF. The entire variable domain, with the rest obtained from reference TRBV30 and TRBJ2-1, is as follows: SQTIHQWPATLVQPVGSPLSLECTVEGTSNPNLYWYRQAAGRGLQLLFYSVGIGQISSEVPQNLSASRPQDRQFILSSKKLLLSDSGFYLCAWSVKDEQFFGPGTRLTVL.

This clonotype was counted a few times. The rearrangement joins TRBV29-1 to TRBJ2-2; tentative D call: TRBD1 (5 bases). The germline gives CDR1 SQVTM, CDR2 ANQGSEA. V lost 4 bases and J 6 bases, leaving 15 bases between the germline ends. The CDR3 has 14 amino acids. CDR3 sequence: CSVVKGPGSGELFF. The DNA of the CDR3 is TGCAGCGTTGTAAAGGGGCCGGGTTCCGGGGAGCTGTTTTTT.

This clonotype was seen ten or more times. The V call is TRBV20-1, the J call TRBJ1-2; D is unclear. The CDR3 totals 12 residues. CDR1 is DFQATT and CDR2 is SNEGSKA in the germline V gene (reference sequence). Trimming left V 6 bases short and J 8 bases short, with 16 bases between. The CDR3 DNA reads TGCAGTGCCACACGTCAGGTTGACGGCTACACCTTC. Protein: CSATRQVDGYTF.

The chain couples TRBV28 to TRBJ1-6; no firm D call. Deletions cut 4 bases from V and 9 bases from J, with 4 bases between. From germline, CDR1 is MDHEN and CDR2 SYDVKM. The CDR3 extends over 11 amino acids. In DNA, the CDR3 is TGTGCCAGCAGTTCCCTTTCACCCCTCCACTTT. Its translation: CASSSLSPLHF.

The chain is built from TRBV13 and TRBJ2-7, with 8 bases matching TRBD1. Trimming at V came to 4 bases and at J to 1 base, leaving 6 bases not matched to a gene. CDR1 is PRHDT, CDR2 FYEKMQ, per germline (reference sequence). The CDR3 is 15 residues long. The CDR3 bases are TGTGCCAGCAGCTATTATGGACAGGGATCCTACGAGCAGTACTTC. Its protein product is CASSYYGQGSYEQYF.

This clonotype has a count of ten or more. The V gene is TRBV29-1, the J gene TRBJ2-7, with TRBD2 as a possible D gene (7 bases). The CDR3 sequence is 15 residues long. The V end was cut by 0 bases, the J end by 2 bases, with 14 bases between. Looked up from germline, CDR1 is SQVTM and CDR2 is ANQGSEA. CDR3 loop: CSVEDLGRGAYEQYF. For the CDR3, the DNA is TGCAGCGTTGAAGATCTGGGGAGGGGGGCCTACGAGCAGTACTTC.

The CDR3 loop is CASTPGGGKNTEAFF. The CDR3 DNA reads as TGTGCCAGCACCCCTGGCGGGGGGAAGAACACTGAAGCTTTCTTT. This chain connects TRBV7-9 to TRBJ1-1; a possible D gene is TRBD1 (5 bases). The V gene lost 7 bases and the J gene lost 1 base, with 16 bases spanning the gap. The CDR3 is 15 residues long. Per the germline V gene, CDR1 is SEHNR and CDR2 is FQNEAQ (reference sequence).

This chain connects TRBV20-1 to TRBJ2-3; the match to TRBD2 covers 10 bases. The CDR3 runs to 16 residues. Germline V CDR1 and CDR2: DFQATT, SNEGSKA (reference sequence). J lost 0 bases, V lost 5 bases, and 8 bases had no gene match. In DNA form, the CDR3 reads TGCAGTGCTTCCCAAACGACTAGCGGGAGCACAGATACGCAGTATTTT. Residues: CSASQTTSGSTDTQYF.

Many counts were recorded for this clonotype. The chain links TRBV7-2 to TRBJ2-1, with D unclear. The V end was cut by 5 bases, the J end by 3 bases, with 11 bases between. Looked up from germline, CDR1 is SGHTA and CDR2 is FQGNSA. The CDR3 has 14 amino acids. In DNA, the CDR3 is TGTGCCAGCAGCCGTGATGCTAGCTACAATGAGCAGTTCTTC. Amino acid sequence: CASSRDASYNEQFF.

The chain employs TRBV6-2 or TRBV6-3 and TRBJ2-1; tentatively, D is TRBD2 (6 bases). The ends were cut back, 6 bases at V and 3 bases at J, with 15 bases in the middle. Germline V CDR1 and CDR2: MNHEY, SVGEGT. This CDR3 is built from 15 residues. Here the CDR3 reads CASSRGGVRYNEQFF. The CDR3 DNA follows: TGTGCCAGCAGCCGCGGCGGGGTTCGCTACAATGAGCAGTTCTTC.

This chain joins TRBV6-1 and TRBJ2-3; 7 bases agree with TRBD1. V was pared by 5 bases and J by 2 bases, with 7 bases of the junction left unmatched. The CDR3 length is 15 residues. Germline loops: CDR1 MNHNS, CDR2 SASEGT. CDR3 sequence: CASSLGQAYTDTQYF. The CDR3 DNA reads as TGTGCCAGCAGTCTCGGACAGGCGTACACAGATACGCAGTATTTT.

The table lists this clonotype with many counts. The chain recombines TRBV7-8 with TRBJ1-2; weak D call: TRBD1 (6 bases). The germline CDR1 and CDR2 sequences are SGHVS and FQNEAQ. Trimming stripped 4 bases from V and 0 bases from J, with 9 bases between. The CDR3 runs 14 residues. The CDR3 region is CASSSRGSNYGYTF. The CDR3 coding sequence is TGTGCCAGCAGCTCCAGGGGTTCTAACTATGGCTACACCTTC.